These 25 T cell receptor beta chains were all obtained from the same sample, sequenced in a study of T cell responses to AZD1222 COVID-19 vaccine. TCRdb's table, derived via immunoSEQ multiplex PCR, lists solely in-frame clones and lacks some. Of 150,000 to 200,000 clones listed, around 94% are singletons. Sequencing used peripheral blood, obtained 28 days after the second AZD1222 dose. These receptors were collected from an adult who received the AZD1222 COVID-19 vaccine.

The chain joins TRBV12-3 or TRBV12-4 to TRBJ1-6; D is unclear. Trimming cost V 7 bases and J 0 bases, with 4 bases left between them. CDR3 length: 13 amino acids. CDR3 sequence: CASTISYNSPLHF. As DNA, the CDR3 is TGTGCCAGCACTATCTCCTATAATTCACCCCTCCACTTT.

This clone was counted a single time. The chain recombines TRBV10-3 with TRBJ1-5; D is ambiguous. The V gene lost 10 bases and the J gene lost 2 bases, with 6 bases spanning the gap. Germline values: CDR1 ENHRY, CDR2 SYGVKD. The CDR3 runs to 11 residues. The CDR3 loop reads CATGGNQPQHF. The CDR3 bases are TGTGCCACCGGAGGCAATCAGCCCCAGCATTTT.

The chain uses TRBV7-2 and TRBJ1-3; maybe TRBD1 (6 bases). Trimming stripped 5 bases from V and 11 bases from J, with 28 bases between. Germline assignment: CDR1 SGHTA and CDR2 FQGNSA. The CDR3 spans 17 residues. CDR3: CASSPLQGSRLQYAIYF. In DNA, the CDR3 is TGTGCCAGCAGCCCCCTACAGGGTTCGCGGCTACAATATGCCATATATTTT.

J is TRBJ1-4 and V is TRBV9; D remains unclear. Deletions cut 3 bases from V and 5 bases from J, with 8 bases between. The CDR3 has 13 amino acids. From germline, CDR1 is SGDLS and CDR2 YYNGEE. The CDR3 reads CASSAGRNEKLFF. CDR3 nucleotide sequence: TGTGCCAGCAGCGCCGGACGGAATGAAAAACTGTTTTTT.

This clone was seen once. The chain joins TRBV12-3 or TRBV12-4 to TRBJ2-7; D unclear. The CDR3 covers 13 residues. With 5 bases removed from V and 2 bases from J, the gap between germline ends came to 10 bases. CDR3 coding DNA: TGTGCCAGCAGTCCGGGTCTCCCCTACGAGCAGTACTTC. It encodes CASSPGLPYEQYF.

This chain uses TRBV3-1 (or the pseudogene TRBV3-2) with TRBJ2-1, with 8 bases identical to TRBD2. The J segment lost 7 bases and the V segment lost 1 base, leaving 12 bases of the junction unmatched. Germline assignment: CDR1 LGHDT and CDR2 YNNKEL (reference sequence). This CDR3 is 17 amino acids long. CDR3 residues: CASSQVRQAGVINEQFF. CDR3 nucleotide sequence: TGTGCCAGCAGCCAAGTTCGCCAAGCGGGAGTGATTAATGAGCAGTTCTTC.

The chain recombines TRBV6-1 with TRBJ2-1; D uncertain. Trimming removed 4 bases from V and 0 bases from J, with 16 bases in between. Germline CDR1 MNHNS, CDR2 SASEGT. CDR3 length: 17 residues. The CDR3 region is CASSGAVRFSSYNEQFF. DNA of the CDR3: TGTGCCAGCAGTGGCGCTGTCAGGTTCTCCTCCTACAATGAGCAGTTCTTC.

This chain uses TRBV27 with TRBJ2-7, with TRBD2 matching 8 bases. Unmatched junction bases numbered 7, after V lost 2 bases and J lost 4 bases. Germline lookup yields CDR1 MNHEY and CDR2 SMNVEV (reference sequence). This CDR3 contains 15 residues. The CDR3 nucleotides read TGTGCCAGCAGTTTACGCTGGACTAGCAGTTACGAGCAGTACTTC. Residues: CASSLRWTSSYEQYF.

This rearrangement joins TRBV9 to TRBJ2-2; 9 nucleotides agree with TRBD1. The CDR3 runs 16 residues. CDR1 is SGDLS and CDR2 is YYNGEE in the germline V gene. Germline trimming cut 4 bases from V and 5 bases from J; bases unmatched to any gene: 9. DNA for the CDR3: TGTGCCAGCAGCCACCGGGACAGGGATGGAACCGGGGAGCTGTTTTTT. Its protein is CASSHRDRDGTGELFF. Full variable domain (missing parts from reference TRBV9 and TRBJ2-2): DSGVTQTPKHLITATGQRVTLRCSPRSGDLSVYWYQQSLDQGLQFLIQYYNGEERAKGNILERFSAQQFPDLHSELNLSSLELGDSALYFCASSHRDRDGTGELFFGEGSRLTVL.

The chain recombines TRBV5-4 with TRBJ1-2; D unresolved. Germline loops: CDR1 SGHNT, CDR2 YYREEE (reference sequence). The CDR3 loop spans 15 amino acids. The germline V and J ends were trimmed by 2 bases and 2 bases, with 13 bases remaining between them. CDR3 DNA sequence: TGTGCCAGCAGCTTATCCGCAGCCCCCAACTATGGCTACACCTTC. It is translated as CASSLSAAPNYGYTF.

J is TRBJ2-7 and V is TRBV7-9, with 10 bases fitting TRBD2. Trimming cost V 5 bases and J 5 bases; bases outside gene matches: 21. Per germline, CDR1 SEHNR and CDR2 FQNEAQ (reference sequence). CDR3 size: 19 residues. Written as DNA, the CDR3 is TGTGCCAGCAGCCGTCAGGGACTAGCGCGAGGAGCATCTCTCGACGAGCAGTACTTC. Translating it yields CASSRQGLARGASLDEQYF.

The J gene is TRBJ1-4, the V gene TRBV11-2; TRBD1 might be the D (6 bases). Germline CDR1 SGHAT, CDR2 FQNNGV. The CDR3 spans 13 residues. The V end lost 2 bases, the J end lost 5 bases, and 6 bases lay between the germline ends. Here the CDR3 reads CASSLQGNEKLFF. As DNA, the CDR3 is TGTGCCAGCAGCTTACAGGGGAATGAAAAACTGTTTTTT.

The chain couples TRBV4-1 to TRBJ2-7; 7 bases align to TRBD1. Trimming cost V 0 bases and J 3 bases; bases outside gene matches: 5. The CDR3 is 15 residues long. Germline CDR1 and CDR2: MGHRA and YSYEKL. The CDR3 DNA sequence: TGCGCCAGCAGCCAAGATGGCGACAGGGACTACGAGCAGTACTTC. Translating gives CASSQDGDRDYEQYF.

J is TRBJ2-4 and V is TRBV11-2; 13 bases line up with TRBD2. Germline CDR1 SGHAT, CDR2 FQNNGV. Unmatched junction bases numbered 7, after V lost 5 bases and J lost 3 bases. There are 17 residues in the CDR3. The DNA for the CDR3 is TGTGCCAGCAGCATTGGACTAGCGGGAGACGGCAAAAACATTCAGTACTTC. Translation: CASSIGLAGDGKNIQYF.

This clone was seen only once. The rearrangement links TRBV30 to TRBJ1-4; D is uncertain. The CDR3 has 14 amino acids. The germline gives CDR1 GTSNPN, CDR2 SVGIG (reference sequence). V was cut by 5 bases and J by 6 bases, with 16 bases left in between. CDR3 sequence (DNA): TGTGCCTGGGAGTCGGGCAGGAGCTATGAAAAACTGTTTTTT. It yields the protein CAWESGRSYEKLFF. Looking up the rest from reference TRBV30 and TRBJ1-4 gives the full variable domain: SQTIHQWPATLVQPVGSPLSLECTVEGTSNPNLYWYRQAAGRGLQLLFYSVGIGQISSEVPQNLSASRPQDRQFILSSKKLLLSDSGFYLCAWESGRSYEKLFFGSGTQLSVL.

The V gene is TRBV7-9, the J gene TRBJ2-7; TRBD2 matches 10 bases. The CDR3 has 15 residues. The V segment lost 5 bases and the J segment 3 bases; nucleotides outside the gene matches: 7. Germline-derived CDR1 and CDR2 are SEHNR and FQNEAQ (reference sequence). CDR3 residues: CASSNLRTSGYEQYF. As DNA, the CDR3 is TGTGCCAGCAGCAACCTCCGGACTAGCGGCTACGAGCAGTACTTC.

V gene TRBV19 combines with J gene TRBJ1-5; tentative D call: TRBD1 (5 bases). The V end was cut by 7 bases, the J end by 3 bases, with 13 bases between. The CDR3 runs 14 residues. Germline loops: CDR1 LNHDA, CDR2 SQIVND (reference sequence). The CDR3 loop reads CASTMGLNNQPQHF. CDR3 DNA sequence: TGTGCCAGTACCATGGGGCTTAACAATCAGCCCCAGCATTTT.

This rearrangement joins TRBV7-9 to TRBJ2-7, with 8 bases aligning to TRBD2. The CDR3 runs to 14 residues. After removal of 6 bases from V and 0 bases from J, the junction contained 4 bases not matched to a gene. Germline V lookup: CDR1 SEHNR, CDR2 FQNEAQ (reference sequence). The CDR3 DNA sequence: TGTGCCAGCAGGGCCGGGACTAGCTCCTACGAGCAGTACTTC. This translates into CASRAGTSSYEQYF.

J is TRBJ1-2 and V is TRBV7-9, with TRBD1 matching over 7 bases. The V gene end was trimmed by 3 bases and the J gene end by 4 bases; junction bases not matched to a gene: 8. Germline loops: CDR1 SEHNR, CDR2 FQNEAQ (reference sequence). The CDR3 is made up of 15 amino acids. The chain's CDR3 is CASSFDVRDSYGYTF. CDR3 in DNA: TGTGCCAGCAGCTTCGATGTCCGGGACAGCTATGGCTACACCTTC.

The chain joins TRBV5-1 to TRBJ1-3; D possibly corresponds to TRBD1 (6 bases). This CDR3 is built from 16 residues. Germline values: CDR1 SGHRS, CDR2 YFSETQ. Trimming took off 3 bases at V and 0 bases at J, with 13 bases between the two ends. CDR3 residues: CASSWGPQGSGNTIYF. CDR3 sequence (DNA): TGCGCCAGCAGCTGGGGCCCACAGGGCTCTGGAAACACCATATATTTT.

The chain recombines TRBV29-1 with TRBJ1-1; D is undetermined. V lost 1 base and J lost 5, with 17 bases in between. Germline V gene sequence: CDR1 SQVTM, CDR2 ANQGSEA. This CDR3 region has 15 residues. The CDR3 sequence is CSVEGGPVIGTEAFF. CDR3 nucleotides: TGCAGCGTTGAAGGTGGGCCTGTTATAGGGACTGAAGCTTTCTTT.

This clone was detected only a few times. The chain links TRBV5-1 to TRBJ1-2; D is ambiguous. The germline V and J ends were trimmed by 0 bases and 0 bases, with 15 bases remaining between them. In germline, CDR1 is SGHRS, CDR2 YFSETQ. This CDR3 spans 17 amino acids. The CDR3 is CASSLDLGRETNYGYTF. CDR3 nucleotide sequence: TGCGCCAGCAGCTTGGACTTAGGACGGGAGACTAACTATGGCTACACCTTC.

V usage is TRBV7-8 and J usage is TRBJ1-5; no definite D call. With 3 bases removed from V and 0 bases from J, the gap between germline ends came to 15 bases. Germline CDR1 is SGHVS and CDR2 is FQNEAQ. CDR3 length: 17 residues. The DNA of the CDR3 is TGTGCCAGCAGCTTTGGGGATTGGAGAAATAGCAATCAGCCCCAGCATTTT. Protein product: CASSFGDWRNSNQPQHF.

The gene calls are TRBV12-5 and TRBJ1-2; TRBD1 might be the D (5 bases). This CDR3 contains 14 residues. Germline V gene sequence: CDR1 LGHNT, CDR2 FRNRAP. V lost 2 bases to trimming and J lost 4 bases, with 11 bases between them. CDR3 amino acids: CASGLTRTSYGYTF. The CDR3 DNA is TGTGCTAGTGGTTTGACCCGGACAAGCTATGGCTACACCTTC.

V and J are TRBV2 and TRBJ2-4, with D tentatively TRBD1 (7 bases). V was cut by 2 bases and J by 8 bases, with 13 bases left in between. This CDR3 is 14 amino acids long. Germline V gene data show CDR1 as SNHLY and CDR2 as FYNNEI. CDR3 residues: CASSESQGEDIQYF. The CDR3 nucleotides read TGTGCCAGCAGTGAAAGCCAGGGGGAGGACATTCAGTACTTC. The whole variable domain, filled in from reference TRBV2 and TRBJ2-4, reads EPEVTQTPSHQVTQMGQEVILRCVPISNHLYFYWYRQILGQKVEFLVSFYNNEISEKSEIFDDQFSVERPDGSNFTLKIRSTKLEDSAMYFCASSESQGEDIQYFGAGTRLSVL.